Listed below are T cell receptor beta chains from one sample, sequenced in a study of T-cell memory formation after mild COVID-19. TCRdb recomputed calls from the 5' RACE reads with MiXCR, one row per CDR3 protein. The data contain over 500,000 distinct CDR3 sequences, 15% to 20% of them seen just once; the ten biggest clones take up roughly 7.7%. The source material was PBMCs or a T cell subset sorted from them (not recorded which). The receptors derive from an adult woman who had mild COVID-19 (a few samples of this study predate the infection). Cell type and time point are not known. The CDR3 runs from the conserved cysteine through the conserved F or W. The listing skips clone size in some rows; elsewhere it reads once, few, many or a size class.

clone_size j_call v_call cdr3_aa
NA TRBJ2-7 TRBV6-6 CASRGDGRWVFSEQYF
few TRBJ2-6 TRBV7-2 CASSKDAGAGANVLTF
many TRBJ1-1 TRBV7-2 CASSLEMNTEAFF
NA TRBJ2-3 TRBV7-9 CASSSGQRSTDTQYF
NA TRBJ2-3 TRBV10-3 CAISELAGVTDTQYF
NA TRBJ2-3 TRBV6-5 CASSYRAGLTDTQYF
few TRBJ2-2 TRBV30 CAWSVQGADTGELFF
NA TRBJ1-1 TRBV18 CASSTGQQRGTEAFF
NA TRBJ1-5 TRBV5-1 CASSLSDPTGQPQHF
few TRBJ2-7 TRBV29-1 CSALGGAESWEQYF
few TRBJ1-1 TRBV5-1 CASSLMGQGATEAFF
NA TRBJ2-7 TRBV30 CAWSVHGGGEQYF
few TRBJ1-5 TRBV30 CAWTLGSDGPQHF
few TRBJ2-7 TRBV12-3/TRBV12-4 CASSPGTSPYEQYF
NA TRBJ1-1 TRBV7-9 CASSLARNAGANTEAFF
few TRBJ2-3 TRBV30 CAWSSGGVTDTQYF
few TRBJ2-7 TRBV6-2/TRBV6-3 CASEGGHYEQYF
few TRBJ2-6 TRBV7-6 CASSLRGGGRSGANVLTF
few TRBJ2-5 TRBV6-5 CASSYQRGGQETQYF
few TRBJ2-1 TRBV9 CASSVETGFYNEQFF
few TRBJ2-3 TRBV5-1 CASSLAGGVRTDTQYF
NA TRBJ2-7 TRBV4-2 CASSPDRYYEQYF
many TRBJ2-7 TRBV5-5 CASSFWRRDLSYEQYF
few TRBJ1-1 TRBV4-1 CASSEVAVRSNTEAFF
NA TRBJ1-2 TRBV24-1 CATSEQANYGYTF
few TRBJ2-3 TRBV9 CASSADRGVEPQYF
NA TRBJ1-2 TRBV27 CASSITGAYGYTF
few TRBJ1-4 TRBV12-3/TRBV12-4 CASSHRAVSEKLFF
NA TRBJ2-1 TRBV30 CAWSTEGAGYNEQFF
NA TRBJ2-1 TRBV7-2 CASKKTGRGYNEQFF
NA TRBJ2-1 TRBV24-1 CATSDPSRIGNEQFF
NA TRBJ2-1 TRBV29-1 CSVVQAPNNEQFF
many TRBJ2-1 TRBV5-1 CASSLDGTSYNEQFF
NA TRBJ1-1 TRBV12-3/TRBV12-4 CASSLKGSGNTEAFF
few TRBJ1-6 TRBV3-1 CASSRVGGFSGSALHF
NA TRBJ1-1 TRBV11-1 CASSPSAAASEAFF
few TRBJ2-5 TRBV12-3/TRBV12-4 CASRWGGVETQYF
NA TRBJ2-7 TRBV7-3 CASSSTVGGEQYF
few TRBJ2-1 TRBV9 CASSPPGLGGYNEQFF
few TRBJ2-5 TRBV6-5 CASSYQPGLKETQYF
many TRBJ1-1 TRBV4-2 CASSQSGRQMNTEAFF
many TRBJ2-3 TRBV5-1 CASSLGLAGASTDTQYF
few TRBJ2-2 TRBV9 CASSVGSLAGNTGELFF
few TRBJ2-7 TRBV19 CASSIGGSSYEQYF
many TRBJ2-7 TRBV11-2 CASSPTRRVGDYEQYF
NA TRBJ1-1 TRBV20-1 CSADRVNSEAFF
few TRBJ2-3 TRBV2 CASSERTSGGDTQYF
NA TRBJ2-2 TRBV14 CASSQEFVPIPTGELFF
NA TRBJ2-5 TRBV7-9 CASSSNRDSQETQYF
few TRBJ2-7 TRBV7-2 CASSPRTSGIISYEQYF
NA TRBJ1-4 TRBV25-1 CASSKNRGPNEKLFF
NA TRBJ1-2 TRBV5-4 CASTRGGGPYGYTF
NA TRBJ1-5 TRBV29-1 CSVMGSNQPQHF
few TRBJ2-1 TRBV27 CASSKNQGNEQFF
NA TRBJ1-5 TRBV6-5 CASSFDRDQPQHF